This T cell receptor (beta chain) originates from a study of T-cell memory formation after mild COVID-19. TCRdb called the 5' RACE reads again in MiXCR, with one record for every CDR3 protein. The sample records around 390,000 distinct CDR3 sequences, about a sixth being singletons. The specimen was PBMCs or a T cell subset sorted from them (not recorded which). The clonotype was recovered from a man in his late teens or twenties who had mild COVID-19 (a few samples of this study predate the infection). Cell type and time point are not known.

Here the CDR3 reads CASAPGSSYNEQFF. Written as DNA, the CDR3 is TGTGCCAGCGCCCCAGGGAGCTCCTACAATGAGCAGTTCTTC. The rearrangement links TRBV6-2 or TRBV6-3 to TRBJ2-1, with D perhaps assigned TRBD1 or TRBD2 (5 bases each). V lost 8 bases and J lost 0, with 11 bases in between. This CDR3 contains 14 residues. CDR1 is MNHEY, CDR2 SVGEGT, per germline.